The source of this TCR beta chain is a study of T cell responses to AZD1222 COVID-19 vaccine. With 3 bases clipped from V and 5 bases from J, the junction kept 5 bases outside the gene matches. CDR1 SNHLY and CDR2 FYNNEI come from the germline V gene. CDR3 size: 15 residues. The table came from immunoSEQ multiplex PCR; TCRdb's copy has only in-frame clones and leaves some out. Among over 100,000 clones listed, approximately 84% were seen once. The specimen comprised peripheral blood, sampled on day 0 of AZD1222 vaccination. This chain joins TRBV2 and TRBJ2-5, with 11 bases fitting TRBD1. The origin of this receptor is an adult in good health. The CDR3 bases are TGTGCCAGCAGTGACCGAGGACAGGGGGCCGAGACCCAGTACTTC. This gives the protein CASSDRGQGAETQYF.